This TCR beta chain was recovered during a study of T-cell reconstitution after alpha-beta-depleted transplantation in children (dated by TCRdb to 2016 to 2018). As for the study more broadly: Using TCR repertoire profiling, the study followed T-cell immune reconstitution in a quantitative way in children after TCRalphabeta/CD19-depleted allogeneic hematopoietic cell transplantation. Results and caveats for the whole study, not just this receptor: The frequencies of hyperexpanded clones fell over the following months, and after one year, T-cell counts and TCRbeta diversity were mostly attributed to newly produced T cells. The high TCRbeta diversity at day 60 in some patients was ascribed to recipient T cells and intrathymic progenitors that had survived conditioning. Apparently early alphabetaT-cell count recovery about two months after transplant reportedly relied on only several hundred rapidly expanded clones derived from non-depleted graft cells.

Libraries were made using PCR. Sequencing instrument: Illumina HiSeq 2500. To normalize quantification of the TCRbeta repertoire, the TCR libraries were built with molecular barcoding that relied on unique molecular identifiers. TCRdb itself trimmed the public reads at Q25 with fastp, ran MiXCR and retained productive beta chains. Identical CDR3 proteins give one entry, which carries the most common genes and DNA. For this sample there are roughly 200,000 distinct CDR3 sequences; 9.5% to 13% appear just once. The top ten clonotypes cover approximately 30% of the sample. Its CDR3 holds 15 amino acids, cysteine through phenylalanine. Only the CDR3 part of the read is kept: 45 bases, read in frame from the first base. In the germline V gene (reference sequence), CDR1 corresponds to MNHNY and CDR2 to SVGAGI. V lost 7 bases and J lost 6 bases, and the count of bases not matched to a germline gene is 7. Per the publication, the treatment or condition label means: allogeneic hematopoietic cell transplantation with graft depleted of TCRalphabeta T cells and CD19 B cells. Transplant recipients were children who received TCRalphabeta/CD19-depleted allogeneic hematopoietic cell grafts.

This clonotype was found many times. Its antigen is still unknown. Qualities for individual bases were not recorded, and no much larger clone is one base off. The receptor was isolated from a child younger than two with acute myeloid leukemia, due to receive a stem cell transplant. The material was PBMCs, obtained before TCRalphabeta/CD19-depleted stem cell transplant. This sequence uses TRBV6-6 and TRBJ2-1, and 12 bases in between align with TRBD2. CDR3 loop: CASTRRLAGVNEQFF. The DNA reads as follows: TGTGCCAGCACTCGCCGACTAGCGGGAGTCAATGAGCAGTTCTTC.